One and the same sample provided the 24 T cell receptor beta chains below, sequenced in a study of blood T cells in healthy people across ages (dated by TCRdb to 2013 to 2016). The library was obtained by 5' RACE. Sequencing took place on an Illumina HiSeq 2500. The second PCR ran for about 6 to 11 cycles and used a J-beta primer mix along with a sample-barcoded 5' primer. The public reads were quality trimmed at Q25 with fastp and then assembled into clones with MiXCR by TCRdb, keeping productive beta chains. All rows with the same CDR3 protein become a single entry with the most common DNA and genes. The table for this sample lists 1.6 million or so distinct CDR3 sequences; roughly 32% of them were counted only once. The top ten constitute around 10% of the sample. Sequences were obtained from blood. The receptor set was obtained from a woman aged 30 to 39 in good health.

The rearrangement links TRBV12-3 or TRBV12-4 to TRBJ2-7; weak D call: TRBD2 (5 bases). The ends were cut back, 6 bases at V and 0 bases at J, with 24 bases in the middle. CDR3 size: 18 residues. Here the CDR3 reads CASSPARVLSTSSYEQYF. The CDR3 coding sequence is TGTGCCAGCAGCCCTGCGAGGGTACTATCCACGAGCTCCTACGAGCAGTACTTC.

This chain links TRBV6-1 with TRBJ2-5, with 8 nucleotides matching TRBD1. Germline CDR1 is MNHNS and CDR2 is SASEGT. This CDR3 contains 13 residues. J lost 5 bases, V lost 7 bases, and 6 bases had no gene match. The CDR3, as DNA: TGTGCCAGCACCCAGGGGGCTGGGGAGACCCAGTACTTC. Its translation: CASTQGAGETQYF.

This chain uses TRBV7-3 with TRBJ2-1, with 8 nucleotides matching TRBD2. There are 15 residues in the CDR3. CDR1 and CDR2 from the germline V gene are SGHTA and FQGTGA. Trimming at V came to 4 bases and at J to 4 bases, leaving 6 bases not matched to a gene. The CDR3 DNA is TGTGCCAGCAGCTCCGGTAGCGGGACTTACAATGAGCAGTTCTTC. As protein: CASSSGSGTYNEQFF.

The V gene is TRBV4-1, the J gene TRBJ1-4; D not resolved. From germline, CDR1 is MGHRA and CDR2 YSYEKL. This CDR3 spans 15 amino acids. Trimming took 1 base from V and 0 from J, leaving 6 bases between them. The CDR3 nucleotides read TGCGCCAGCAGCCAAGCTACGACAACTAATGAAAAACTGTTTTTT. Translated, it gives CASSQATTTNEKLFF.

The rearrangement uses TRBV5-1 and TRBJ2-1; 12 positions match TRBD2. The CDR3 is 19 amino acids. After removal of 0 bases from V and 0 bases from J, the junction contained 7 bases not matched to a gene. CDR1 is SGHRS and CDR2 is YFSETQ in the germline V gene. The CDR3: CASSLEGLAGTNSYNEQFF. In DNA, the CDR3 is TGCGCCAGCAGCTTGGAGGGACTAGCGGGTACCAACTCCTACAATGAGCAGTTCTTC.

DNA for the CDR3: TGTGCCAGCACCCCGGGGGGACCCTCCACAGATACGCAGTATTTT. Residues: CASTPGGPSTDTQYF. The chain couples TRBV7-9 to TRBJ2-3, with 7 bases lining up with TRBD2. CDR1 is SEHNR and CDR2 is FQNEAQ in the germline V gene (reference sequence). The V gene end was trimmed by 7 bases and the J gene end by 2 bases; junction bases not matched to a gene: 9. CDR3 length equals 15 residues.

This chain uses TRBV7-9 with TRBJ2-5; TRBD1 matches at 8 bases. Trimming cost V 6 bases and J 1 base; bases outside gene matches: 4. Germline assignment: CDR1 SEHNR and CDR2 FQNEAQ (reference sequence). CDR3 length equals 14 residues. The CDR3 spells CASSWDRSQETQYF. In DNA form, the CDR3 reads TGTGCCAGCAGTTGGGACAGGAGCCAAGAGACCCAGTACTTC.

The chain carries TRBV7-2 and TRBJ2-7; D is possibly TRBD1 or TRBD2 (5 bases each). This CDR3 has 13 residues. V was trimmed by 4 bases and J by 6 bases, leaving 13 bases between them. Per the germline V gene, CDR1 is SGHTA and CDR2 is FQGNSA. In DNA form, the CDR3 reads TGTGCCAGCAGCTGGGATCTTGGGGGCGAGCAGTACTTC. It codes for CASSWDLGGEQYF.

Of note for this clonotype: A much more abundant neighbour one base away suggests this may be a read error. The chain links TRBV3-1 to TRBJ1-5; no clear D gene. The CDR3 spans 13 residues. CDR1 and CDR2 from the germline V gene are LGHDT and YNNKEL (reference sequence). DNA for the CDR3: TGTGCCAGCAGCCACAATAGCAATCAGCCCCGGCATTTT. This sequence encodes CASSHNSNQPRHF.

A few counts support this clonotype. This chain uses TRBV20-1 with TRBJ2-7, with D perhaps matching TRBD1 or TRBD2 (5 bases each). Germline V gene data show CDR1 as DFQATT and CDR2 as SNEGSKA (reference sequence). CDR3 length: 13 residues. Trimming stripped 5 bases from V and 11 bases from J, with 22 bases between. In DNA form, the CDR3 reads TGCAGTGCTGCCTCAGGGAGCCTAGCCGGAGAGTACTTC. Amino acids: CSAASGSLAGEYF.

The chain is built from TRBV13 and TRBJ2-7; D might be TRBD2 (5 bases). The CDR3 sequence is 14 residues long. The germline V and J ends were trimmed by 4 bases and 3 bases, with 13 bases remaining between them. Germline lookup yields CDR1 PRHDT and CDR2 FYEKMQ (reference sequence). The CDR3 nucleotides are TGTGCCAGCAGCTACCTCTACGGGGACTACGAGCAGTACTTC. Its translation is CASSYLYGDYEQYF.

This clonotype was detected a few times. Being one base from a much bigger clone, this may be a read error. The chain employs TRBV6-1 and TRBJ2-7; 9 bases fit TRBD1. Per the germline V gene, CDR1 is MNHNS and CDR2 is SASEGT. V lost 3 bases, J lost 2 bases, and 2 bases stayed unmatched. This CDR3 has 14 amino acids. In DNA, the CDR3 is TGTGCCAGCAGTGATGGGACAGGGACCTACGAGCAGTACTTC. Residues: CASSDGTGTYEQYF.

In this sample, this clonotype turned up a few times. The J gene is TRBJ2-7, the V gene TRBV7-9, with a possible D match to TRBD1 (5 bases). Deletions cut 4 bases from V and 6 bases from J, with 19 bases between. From germline, CDR1 is SEHNR and CDR2 FQNEAQ (reference sequence). The CDR3 sequence is 15 residues long. CDR3 sequence (DNA): TGTGCCAGCAGCTCCGCCTCCGGCTCCAGGGTCGAGCAGTACTTC. Amino acid sequence: CASSSASGSRVEQYF.

This clonotype was recorded a few times. V and J are TRBV19 and TRBJ2-1, with 8 nucleotides matching TRBD1. Germline V CDR1 and CDR2: LNHDA, SQIVND (reference sequence). CDR3 length: 15 residues. Trimming removed 3 bases from V and 1 base from J; junction bases left unmatched: 2. In DNA, the CDR3 is TGTGCCAGTAGTATCAGGGGGCAATCCTACAATGAGCAGTTCTTC. It codes for CASSIRGQSYNEQFF.

This chain uses TRBV5-1 with TRBJ2-5; 7 nucleotides match TRBD1. This CDR3 is built from 14 residues. V shed 4 bases and J 5 bases; nucleotides not matched to a gene: 8. CDR1 is SGHRS and CDR2 is YFSETQ in the germline V gene. The CDR3 is CASSLRQGRETQYF. As DNA, the CDR3 is TGCGCCAGCAGCCTTCGACAGGGAAGGGAGACCCAGTACTTC.

The gene calls are TRBV18 and TRBJ2-1; TRBD2 might be the D (5 bases). The length of the CDR3 is 17 residues. Germline V lookup: CDR1 KGHSH, CDR2 LQKENI. V lost 0 bases to trimming and J lost 0 bases, with 12 bases between them. CDR3 coding DNA: TGTGCCAGCTCACCACCGGACTGGACGAGCTCCTACAATGAGCAGTTCTTC. Amino acids: CASSPPDWTSSYNEQFF.

This clonotype was seen more than once but under ten times. This chain joins TRBV6-2 or TRBV6-3 and TRBJ2-7; TRBD1 agrees at 9 bases. There are 15 residues in the CDR3. The V gene end was trimmed by 0 bases and the J gene end by 6 bases; junction bases not matched to a gene: 6. CDR1 MNHEY and CDR2 SVGEGT come from the germline V gene. This CDR3 reads CASSYSWTGEGEQYF. As DNA, the CDR3 is TGTGCCAGCAGTTACTCCTGGACAGGGGAAGGCGAGCAGTACTTC.

This rearrangement joins TRBV7-9 to TRBJ2-3; 7 bases map to TRBD2. There are 13 residues in the CDR3. V lost 5 bases to trimming and J lost 4 bases; unmatched junction nucleotides: 3. The germline V gene encodes CDR1 SEHNR and CDR2 FQNEAQ (reference sequence). CDR3 coding DNA: TGTGCCAGCAGCCGCGGGAGCCCAGATACGCAGTATTTT. Amino acid sequence: CASSRGSPDTQYF.

This clonotype has more than one count but fewer than ten. This chain uses TRBV6-2 or TRBV6-3 with TRBJ2-7; no reliable D call. Germline CDR1 is MNHEY and CDR2 is SVGEGT. V was clipped by 9 bases and J by 3 bases, with 21 bases between them. This CDR3 spans 15 amino acids. The CDR3 nucleotides are TGTGCCAGGATTTCCGTTCCGTCAGGCGTCTACGAGCAGTACTTC. This encodes CARISVPSGVYEQYF.

This clonotype was seen only a few times. The rearrangement joins TRBV19 to TRBJ1-6, with D unclear. Trimming took off 6 bases at V and 2 bases at J, with 11 bases between the two ends. Germline-derived CDR1 and CDR2 are LNHDA and SQIVND (reference sequence). The CDR3 covers 15 residues. The CDR3 region is CASSEKWTYNSPLHF. CDR3 nucleotide sequence: TGTGCCAGTAGCGAAAAGTGGACCTATAATTCACCCCTCCACTTT. Full variable domain (outside the CDR3, taken from reference TRBV19 and TRBJ1-6): DGGITQSPKYLFRKEGQNVTLSCEQNLNHDAMYWYRQDPGQGLRLIYYSQIVNDFQKGDIAEGYSVSREKKESFPLTVTSAQKNPTAFYLCASSEKWTYNSPLHFGNGTRLTVT.

The chain combines TRBV20-1 with TRBJ2-7; 7 positions agree with TRBD2. CDR1 and CDR2 (germline): DFQATT, SNEGSKA (reference sequence). Trimming cost V 0 bases and J 4 bases; bases outside gene matches: 3. The CDR3 is 13 amino acids. DNA for the CDR3: TGCAGTGCTAGAGATCCTAGCGGATACGAGCAGTACTTC. Protein sequence: CSARDPSGYEQYF.

The chain couples TRBV7-9 to TRBJ2-3; D is possibly TRBD1 or TRBD2 (6 bases each). Germline V CDR1 and CDR2: SEHNR, FQNEAQ (reference sequence). The CDR3 is 18 residues long. V was cut by 6 bases and J by 1 base, with 23 bases left in between. CDR3 in amino acids: CASRPVGGGPLGTDTQYF. CDR3 DNA: TGTGCCAGCAGACCGGTCGGGGGCGGGCCCCTGGGCACAGATACGCAGTATTTT. Together with reference TRBV7-9 and TRBJ2-3, the CDR3 gives the full variable domain: DTGVSQNPRHKITKRGQNVTFRCDPISEHNRLYWYRQTLGQGPEFLTYFQNEAQLEKSRLLSDRFSAERPKGSFSTLEIQRTEQGDSAMYLCASRPVGGGPLGTDTQYFGPGTRLTVL.

The CDR3 bases are TGTGCCATCAGTGGGGTGGGTGGCTACACCTTC. Its translation is CAISGVGGYTF. This sequence joins TRBV10-3 and TRBJ1-2; D is uncertain. Germline V CDR1 and CDR2: ENHRY, SYGVKD. This CDR3 spans 11 amino acids. Trimming shortened V by 4 bases and J by 7 bases, and 7 bases separated the two germline ends.

In the case of this clonotype: One end of the junction does not line up with germline, which may come from a read error. The chain is built from TRBV27 and TRBJ2-7; 8 positions agree with TRBD1. Germline V CDR1 and CDR2: MNHEY, SMNVEV (reference sequence). This CDR3 is 17 amino acids long. The CDR3 protein is CGSRALTGGLRAYEQYF. CDR3 nucleotide sequence: TGTGGCAGCAGGGCCCTAACAGGGGGTTTAAGGGCCTACGAGCAGTACTTC.